The rows below give T cell receptor beta chains drawn from one sample of a study of beta chain features in type 1 diabetes. Produced via immunoSEQ multiplex PCR; TCRdb's table is partial and in-frame only. The sample comprises 150,000 to 200,000 clones, around 8% of which are singletons, and about 1% rests with the top ten. Material: central memory CD4+ T cells from blood. The receptors originated from a woman aged 40 to 55 with type 1 diabetes. Both conserved end residues are part of each CDR3. A D gene is named only where the DNA matches it firmly. Some rows have no size entry. The others give once, few or many, or a class for an expanded clone.

v_call	j_call	d_call	clone_size	cdr3_aa	cdr3_nt
TRBV7-2	TRBJ1-5	TRBD1	few	CASTPGTGGDNQPQHF	TGTGCCAGCACTCCGGGGACAGGCGGGGACAATCAGCCCCAGCATTTT
TRBV7-9	TRBJ1-4	TRBD1	-	CASSFRGSFEKLFF	TGTGCCAGCAGCTTCAGGGGGTCTTTTGAAAAACTGTTTTTT
TRBV6-5	TRBJ2-7	TRBD1	-	CASYPAGTGRYEQYF	TGTGCCAGTTACCCAGCCGGGACAGGGCGGTACGAGCAGTACTTC
TRBV27	TRBJ1-1	TRBD1	many	CASSFSPPGTGTEAFF	TGTGCCAGCAGTTTTTCCCCGCCCGGGACAGGGACTGAAGCTTTCTTT
TRBV9	TRBJ2-1	-	few	CASSVEPGNEQFF	TGTGCCAGCAGCGTAGAACCAGGGAATGAGCAGTTCTTC
TRBV2	TRBJ2-3	TRBD1	-	CASYRPGQTTDTQYF	TGTGCCAGCTACCGTCCGGGACAGACAACAGATACGCAGTATTTT
TRBV11-2	TRBJ2-2	-	few	CASSPWGVGELFF	TGTGCCAGCAGCCCGTGGGGGGTTGGGGAGCTGTTTTTT
TRBV6-6	TRBJ2-1	-	few	CATLPGVASEQFF	TGTGCCACCCTACCCGGGGTAGCAAGTGAGCAGTTCTTC
TRBV7-2	TRBJ2-5	-	-	CASSLVLGTGGTQYF	TGTGCCAGCAGCTTAGTACTAGGCACCGGGGGGACCCAGTACTTC
TRBV19	TRBJ1-1	-	few	CASNPNYRVNTEAFF	TGTGCCAGTAACCCCAACTACAGGGTGAACACTGAAGCTTTCTTT
TRBV6-5	TRBJ1-1	-	few	CASTWTPSNTEAFF	TGTGCCAGCACATGGACACCCTCGAACACTGAAGCTTTCTTT
TRBV5-1	TRBJ2-2	-	many	CASSLGPEQGSTGELFF	TGCGCCAGCAGCTTGGGGCCCGAGCAGGGGTCCACCGGGGAGCTGTTTTTT
TRBV11-2	TRBJ2-7	-	-	CASSLDLGSYEQYF	TGTGCCAGCAGCTTAGATCTCGGCTCCTACGAGCAGTACTTC
TRBV5-6	TRBJ1-4	-	-	CASSHTGETNEKLFF	TGTGCCAGCAGTCATACAGGCGAGACTAATGAAAAACTGTTTTTT
TRBV19	TRBJ2-1	TRBD2	-	CASSTGLSGRNEQFF	TGTGCCAGTAGTACGGGACTCTCCGGGAGGAATGAGCAGTTCTTC
TRBV5-1	TRBJ2-3	TRBD1	few	CASSLGQGAKDTQYF	TGCGCCAGCAGCTTAGGACAGGGGGCGAAAGATACGCAGTATTTT
TRBV9	TRBJ1-1	-	few	CASSPGGRTRVEAFF	TGTGCCAGCAGCCCCGGGGGACGGACTAGGGTTGAAGCTTTCTTT
TRBV5-1	TRBJ2-5	-	few	CASSSNSGSQETQYF	TGCGCCAGCAGCTCGAATAGCGGAAGCCAAGAGACCCAGTACTTC